These 28 T cell receptor beta chains originate from one sample sequenced in a study of T-cell memory formation after mild COVID-19. TCRdb analysed the 5' RACE reads with MiXCR anew, one entry per CDR3 protein. The table shows 350,000 or so distinct CDR3 sequences, with 20% to 25% occurring only once. The specimen sequenced was PBMCs or a T cell subset sorted from them (not recorded which). The receptors were gathered from an adult woman who had mild COVID-19 (a few samples of this study predate the infection). Cell type and time point are not known.

This clonotype was seen a handful of times. The J gene is TRBJ2-6, the V gene TRBV12-3 or TRBV12-4, with a possible D match to TRBD1 (6 bases). Trimming removed 3 bases from V and 1 base from J, with 19 bases in between. CDR3 size: 19 residues. CDR3 bases: TGTGCCAGCAGTTTCGGTGTACGACAGGTATTGTCTGGGGCCAACGTCCTGACTTTC. It is translated as CASSFGVRQVLSGANVLTF.

This clonotype has a handful of counts. The chain is built from TRBV6-2 or TRBV6-3 and TRBJ1-1, with 8 nucleotides matching TRBD1. V shed 5 bases and J 10 bases; nucleotides not matched to a gene: 6. Germline loops: CDR1 MNHEY, CDR2 SVGEGT. There are 12 residues in the CDR3. DNA of the CDR3: TGTGCCAGCAGTACGCAGGGGGCTGGAGCTTTCTTT. Translating gives CASSTQGAGAFF.

The rearrangement uses TRBV9 and TRBJ2-3; 10 nucleotides align to TRBD2. Germline-derived CDR1 and CDR2 are SGDLS and YYNGEE. The CDR3 has 16 amino acids. V gave up 0 bases and J gave up 6 bases; unmatched junction bases: 7. This CDR3 is CASSVERGGPYDTQYF. CDR3 in DNA: TGTGCCAGCAGCGTAGAGCGGGGGGGCCCGTATGATACGCAGTATTTT. Supplemented by reference TRBV9 and TRBJ2-3, the full variable domain reads DSGVTQTPKHLITATGQRVTLRCSPRSGDLSVYWYQQSLDQGLQFLIQYYNGEERAKGNILERFSAQQFPDLHSELNLSSLELGDSALYFCASSVERGGPYDTQYFGPGTRLTVL.

This rearrangement joins TRBV10-3 to TRBJ1-5, with D maybe TRBD1 (6 bases). Trimming shortened V by 11 bases and J by 6 bases, and 17 bases separated the two germline ends. This CDR3 region has 13 residues. Germline CDR1 ENHRY, CDR2 SYGVKD. DNA for the CDR3: TGTGCCGCCGCCCAGGGGCAGGGTCAGCCCCAGCATTTT. Protein sequence: CAAAQGQGQPQHF.

This clonotype was detected only a few times. The V and J genes are TRBV7-9 and TRBJ2-2; 10 positions agree with TRBD1. CDR1 and CDR2 (germline): SEHNR, FQNEAQ (reference sequence). The CDR3 is made up of 19 amino acids. V dropped 2 bases and J dropped 0; count of bases not matched to a gene: 9. The CDR3 coding sequence is TGTGCCAGCAGCTTAACCCCCCGCGGACAGGGGGCGAACACCGGGGAGCTGTTTTTT. Its translation: CASSLTPRGQGANTGELFF.

The chain combines TRBV29-1 with TRBJ2-7, with 13 bases aligning to TRBD2. From germline, CDR1 is SQVTM and CDR2 ANQGSEA. The CDR3 totals 16 residues. The V segment lost 3 bases and the J segment 0 bases; nucleotides outside the gene matches: 5. In nucleotides, the CDR3 is TGCAGCGTTGAGTTTGGGACTAGCGGGAACTCCTACGAGCAGTACTTC. The encoded protein is CSVEFGTSGNSYEQYF.

The chain joins TRBV20-1 to TRBJ1-2; 8 positions match TRBD1. From germline, CDR1 is DFQATT and CDR2 SNEGSKA (reference sequence). After removal of 3 bases from V and 7 bases from J, the junction contained 16 bases not matched to a gene. The CDR3 loop spans 16 amino acids. This CDR3 reads CSASLAPKDRVFGYTF. The DNA for the CDR3 is TGCAGTGCTAGCCTAGCCCCTAAGGACAGGGTCTTTGGCTACACCTTC.

This clonotype was observed a single time. V gene TRBV5-4 combines with J gene TRBJ2-7; 7 bases agree with TRBD2. The germline CDR1 and CDR2 sequences are SGHNT and YYREEE (reference sequence). The CDR3 contains 17 residues. With 4 bases clipped from V and 4 bases from J, the junction kept 17 bases outside the gene matches. This CDR3 reads CASSPGGGGVHLYEQYF. CDR3 bases: TGTGCCAGCAGCCCGGGAGGCGGCGGGGTACACCTATACGAGCAGTACTTC.

This clonotype has just one count. One end of the junction is discordant with germline, which a read error may explain. The rearrangement links TRBV11-2 to TRBJ2-7; 10 nucleotides agree with TRBD2. The CDR3 extends over 15 amino acids. The germline V gene has CDR1 SGHAT and CDR2 FQNNGV. CDR3 nucleotides: TGTGCCAGCAGCCTAGAGTCTAGCGGGAGTGCCGAGCAGTACTTC. Translating it yields CASSLESSGSAEQYF.

The genes are TRBV14 and TRBJ2-5; 8 nucleotides align to TRBD1. Germline V gene sequence: CDR1 SGHDN, CDR2 FVKESK. The CDR3 extends over 16 amino acids. The V segment lost 0 bases and the J segment 4 bases; nucleotides outside the gene matches: 7. The CDR3 sequence is CASSQDWQGARETQYF. The CDR3 DNA follows: TGTGCCAGCAGCCAAGATTGGCAGGGGGCGAGAGAGACCCAGTACTTC.

This clonotype was seen a handful of times. The chain carries TRBV2 and TRBJ2-1; 7 bases fit TRBD1. Germline lookup yields CDR1 SNHLY and CDR2 FYNNEI. Trimming took 9 bases from V and 6 from J; bases not matched to a gene: 8. The CDR3 is 13 amino acids. The DNA of the CDR3 is TGTGCCAGTGCTCGGGGACAGTTCAATGAGCAGTTCTTC. The encoded protein is CASARGQFNEQFF.

This chain links TRBV5-1 with TRBJ2-7; 10 bases align to TRBD1. The germline V gene encodes CDR1 SGHRS and CDR2 YFSETQ. CDR3 size: 15 residues. J lost 4 bases, V lost 0 bases, and 4 bases had no gene match. The CDR3: CASSLARDRGYEQYF. The CDR3 DNA sequence: TGCGCCAGCAGCTTGGCCCGGGACAGGGGTTACGAGCAGTACTTC.

This clonotype showed up just a few times. An end of the junction does not agree with germline; a read error may underlie this. CDR3 nucleotide sequence: TGCAGTGCCAGAGCTTGGGACAGAAACACTGAAGCTTTCTTT. This gives the protein CSARAWDRNTEAFF. The V gene is TRBV20-1, the J gene TRBJ1-1; 7 bases map to TRBD1. CDR3 size: 14 residues. The germline V gene has CDR1 DFQATT and CDR2 SNEGSKA (reference sequence).

CDR3 DNA sequence: TGTGCCACCAGTGACCCCGGCCAGCCCCAGCATTTT. Protein product: CATSDPGQPQHF. This chain uses TRBV24-1 with TRBJ1-5; no firm D call. Trimming left V 4 bases short and J 7 bases short, with 7 bases between. CDR3 length equals 12 residues. Germline V gene lookup returns CDR1 KGHDR and CDR2 SFDVKD.

J is TRBJ1-5 and V is TRBV7-9; possibly TRBD1 for D (6 bases). Trimming took 3 bases from V and 7 from J, leaving 10 bases between them. The CDR3 sequence is 13 residues long. CDR1 is SEHNR and CDR2 is FQNEAQ in the germline V gene (reference sequence). The CDR3 DNA follows: TGTGCCAGCAGCTTCGGGGGCCTACAGCCCCAGCATTTT. It is translated as CASSFGGLQPQHF.

The J gene is TRBJ2-2, the V gene TRBV14; possibly TRBD2 for D (6 bases). Germline V gene lookup returns CDR1 SGHDN and CDR2 FVKESK. This CDR3 region has 15 residues. V was clipped by 4 bases and J by 7 bases, with 16 bases between them. CDR3 loop: CASSRRGPLGGELFF. The CDR3 DNA reads as TGTGCCAGCAGCCGGAGGGGCCCTCTCGGCGGGGAGCTGTTTTTT.

This clonotype came up a few times. This chain connects TRBV7-9 to TRBJ2-7, with TRBD2 matching over 10 bases. V lost 1 base and J lost 7; bases outside the gene matches: 7. The germline gives CDR1 SEHNR, CDR2 FQNEAQ (reference sequence). This CDR3 is 15 amino acids long. The CDR3 spells CASSLGSGRASEQYF. The CDR3 DNA follows: TGTGCCAGCAGCTTAGGAAGCGGGAGGGCGTCGGAGCAGTACTTC.

This chain links TRBV5-1 with TRBJ2-1, with D possibly matching TRBD2 (5 bases). CDR3 size: 15 residues. Trimming left V 4 bases short and J 7 bases short, with 18 bases between. The germline CDR1 and CDR2 sequences are SGHRS and YFSETQ. The CDR3 sequence is CASSNRAERGNEQFF. The CDR3, as DNA: TGCGCCAGCAGCAACCGGGCCGAAAGAGGGAATGAGCAGTTCTTC. Drawing the rest from reference TRBV5-1 and TRBJ2-1, the complete variable domain is KAGVTQTPRYLIKTRGQQVTLSCSPISGHRSVSWYQQTPGQGLQFLFEYFSETQRNKGNFPGRFSGRQFSNSRSEMNVSTLELGDSALYLCASSNRAERGNEQFFGPGTRLTVL.

Ten or more counts support this clonotype. The V call is TRBV15, the J call TRBJ2-3; TRBD1 matches at 9 bases. The junction had 3 bases not matched to a gene; V was cut back by 0 bases and J by 2 bases. This CDR3 is built from 16 residues. Germline loops: CDR1 LNHNV, CDR2 YYDKDF (reference sequence). The CDR3 here is CATSREGQGTTDTQYF. CDR3 DNA sequence: TGTGCCACCAGCAGAGAAGGACAGGGGACCACAGATACGCAGTATTTT.

This chain links TRBV5-1 with TRBJ2-1; 8 bases align to TRBD2. V trimming: 1 base; J trimming: 9 bases; junction bases outside the gene matches: 6. The CDR3 totals 14 residues. The V gene's germline CDR1 is SGHRS and CDR2 YFSETQ. CDR3 sequence (DNA): TGCGCCAGCAGCTTGCAGCGGGAGATAGGTGAGCAGTTCTTC. As protein: CASSLQREIGEQFF.

This clonotype has a single count. The rearrangement uses TRBV11-3 and TRBJ2-7, with a weak D call TRBD1 (6 bases). Trimming pared 2 bases from V and 5 bases from J, leaving 10 bases between. Germline loops: CDR1 SGHNT, CDR2 YENEEA. This CDR3 has 13 amino acids. CDR3 in amino acids: CASSLTGLHEQYF. The CDR3 region has the DNA TGTGCCAGCAGCTTAACAGGGCTCCACGAGCAGTACTTC.

This clonotype was seen ten or more times. This chain joins TRBV7-2 and TRBJ2-7, with 13 bases aligning to TRBD2. Trimming removed 5 bases from V and 4 bases from J; junction bases left unmatched: 8. CDR3 size: 16 residues. CDR1 SGHTA and CDR2 FQGNSA come from the germline V gene. The CDR3 reads CASSQLAGGPRYEQYF. The CDR3 bases are TGTGCCAGCAGCCAACTAGCGGGAGGGCCGAGGTACGAGCAGTACTTC.

This chain connects TRBV7-2 to TRBJ2-1; 7 bases agree with TRBD2. V lost 5 bases, J lost 2 bases, and 9 bases stayed unmatched. The length of the CDR3 is 16 residues. Germline V lookup: CDR1 SGHTA, CDR2 FQGNSA. CDR3 in DNA: TGTGCCAGCAGCCTGATAGCGGGTACCACCTACAATGAGCAGTTCTTC. Amino acid sequence: CASSLIAGTTYNEQFF.

The chain couples TRBV27 to TRBJ1-2; TRBD1 is a possible D gene (5 bases). Germline V CDR1 and CDR2: MNHEY, SMNVEV (reference sequence). The CDR3 runs to 16 residues. Trimming cost V 2 bases and J 4 bases, with 17 bases left between them. The CDR3 spells CASSLNGGGVGYGYTF. The DNA of the CDR3 is TGTGCCAGCAGTTTAAATGGCGGGGGAGTAGGCTATGGCTACACCTTC.

This chain connects TRBV12-3 or TRBV12-4 to TRBJ1-4; D gene ambiguous. The CDR3 has 14 amino acids. V gave up 2 bases and J gave up 8 bases, with 12 bases separating them. CDR3 DNA sequence: TGTGCCAGCAGTTTACGGGGTTATCAAGAAAAACTGTTTTTT. Its protein product is CASSLRGYQEKLFF.

The table lists this clonotype with a few counts. The CDR3 bases are TGCAGTGCTACTTTCGGCGAGATCGCCTCTGGAAACACCATATATTTT. Residues: CSATFGEIASGNTIYF. The chain employs TRBV20-1 and TRBJ1-3; unclear D gene. This CDR3 spans 16 amino acids. V lost 4 bases and J 0 bases, leaving 16 bases between the germline ends. CDR1 is DFQATT, CDR2 SNEGSKA, per germline (reference sequence).

The sample holds a few counts of this clonotype. The rearrangement uses TRBV28 and TRBJ2-7; possibly TRBD1 for D (6 bases). The CDR3 extends over 15 amino acids. Trimming shortened V by 6 bases and J by 2 bases, and 17 bases separated the two germline ends. The germline V gene has CDR1 MDHEN and CDR2 SYDVKM. CDR3 in amino acids: CASRQLRTDTYEQYF. For the CDR3, the DNA is TGTGCCAGCAGGCAGCTTAGGACAGACACCTACGAGCAGTACTTC.

Only a few counts were recorded for this clonotype. The J gene is TRBJ1-2, the V gene TRBV6-2 or TRBV6-3, with TRBD1 as a possible D gene (6 bases). The CDR3 is 13 residues long. The V gene lost 2 bases and the J gene lost 5 bases, with 9 bases spanning the gap. CDR1 is MNHEY, CDR2 SVGEGT, per germline. The CDR3 region has the DNA TGTGCCAGCAGTTACGACAGGCGATATGGCTACACCTTC. Translating gives CASSYDRRYGYTF.